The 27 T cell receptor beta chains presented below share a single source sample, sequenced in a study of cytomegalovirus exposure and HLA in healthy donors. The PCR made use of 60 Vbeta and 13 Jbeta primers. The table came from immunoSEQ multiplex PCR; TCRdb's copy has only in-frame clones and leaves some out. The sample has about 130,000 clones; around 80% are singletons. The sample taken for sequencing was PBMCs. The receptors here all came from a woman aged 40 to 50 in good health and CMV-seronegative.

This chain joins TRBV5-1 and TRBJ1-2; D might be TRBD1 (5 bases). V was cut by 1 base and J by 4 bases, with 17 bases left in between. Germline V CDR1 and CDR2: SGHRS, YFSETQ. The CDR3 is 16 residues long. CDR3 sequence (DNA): TGCGCCAGCAGCTTGACCGACAGCGCCATCCTCTATGGCTACACCTTC. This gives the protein CASSLTDSAILYGYTF.

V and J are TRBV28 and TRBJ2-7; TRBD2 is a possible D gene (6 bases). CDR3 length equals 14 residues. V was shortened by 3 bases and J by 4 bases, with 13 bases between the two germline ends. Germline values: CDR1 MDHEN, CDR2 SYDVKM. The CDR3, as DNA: TGTGCCAGCAGTTTTCAGGGAGGAGGGTACGAGCAGTACTTC. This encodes CASSFQGGGYEQYF.

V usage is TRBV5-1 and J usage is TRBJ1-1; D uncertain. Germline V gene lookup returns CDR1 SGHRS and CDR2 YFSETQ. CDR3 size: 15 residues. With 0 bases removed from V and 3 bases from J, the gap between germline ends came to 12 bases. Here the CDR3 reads CASSLEPTGDTEAFF. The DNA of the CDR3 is TGCGCCAGCAGCTTGGAGCCAACCGGGGACACTGAAGCTTTCTTT.

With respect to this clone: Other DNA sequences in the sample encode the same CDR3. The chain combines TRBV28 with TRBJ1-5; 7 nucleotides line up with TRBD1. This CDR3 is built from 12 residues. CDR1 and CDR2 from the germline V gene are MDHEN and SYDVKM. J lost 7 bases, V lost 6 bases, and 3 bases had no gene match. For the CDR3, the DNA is TGTGCCAGCAGGGCAGGGGGGCAGCCCCAGCATTTT. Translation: CASRAGGQPQHF.

CDR3 residues: CASSLGPAGGGYEQYF. In nucleotides, the CDR3 is TGTGCCAGCAGCTTAGGTCCGGCGGGGGGTGGCTACGAGCAGTACTTC. V and J are TRBV7-2 and TRBJ2-7; 8 nucleotides line up with TRBD2. After removal of 1 base from V and 3 bases from J, the junction contained 8 bases not matched to a gene. CDR3 length: 16 residues. Germline CDR1 reads SGHTA; CDR2 reads FQGNSA.

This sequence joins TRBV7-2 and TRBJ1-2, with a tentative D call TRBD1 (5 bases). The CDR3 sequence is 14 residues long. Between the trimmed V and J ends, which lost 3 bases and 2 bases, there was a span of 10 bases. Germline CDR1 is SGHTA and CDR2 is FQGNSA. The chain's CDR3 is CASSFTGENYGYTF. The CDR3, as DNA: TGTGCCAGCAGCTTCACGGGGGAGAACTATGGCTACACCTTC. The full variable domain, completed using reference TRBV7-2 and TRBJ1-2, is GAGVSQSPSNKVTEKGKDVELRCDPISGHTALYWYRQSLGQGLEFLIYFQGNSAPDKSGLPSDRFSAERTGGSVSTLTIQRTQQEDSAVYLCASSFTGENYGYTFGSGTRLTVV.

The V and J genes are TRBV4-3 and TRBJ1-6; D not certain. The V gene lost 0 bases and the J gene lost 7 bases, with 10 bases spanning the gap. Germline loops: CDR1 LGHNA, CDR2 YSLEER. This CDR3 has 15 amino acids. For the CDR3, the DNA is TGCGCCAGCAGCCAAGATTGGGCAGACAATTCACCCCTCCACTTT. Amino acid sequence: CASSQDWADNSPLHF.

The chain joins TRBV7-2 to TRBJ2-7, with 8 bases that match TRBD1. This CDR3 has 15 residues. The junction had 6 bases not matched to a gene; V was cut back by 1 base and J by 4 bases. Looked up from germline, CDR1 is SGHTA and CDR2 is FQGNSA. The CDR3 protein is CASSLEWTGTYEQYF. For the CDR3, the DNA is TGTGCCAGCAGCTTAGAATGGACAGGGACTTACGAGCAGTACTTC.

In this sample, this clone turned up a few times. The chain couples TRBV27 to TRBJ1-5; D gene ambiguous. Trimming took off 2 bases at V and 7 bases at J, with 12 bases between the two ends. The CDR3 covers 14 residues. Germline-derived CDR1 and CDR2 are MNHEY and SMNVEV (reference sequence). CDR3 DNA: TGTGCCAGCAGTTTACGCGGGGAGGGCCAGCCCCAGCATTTT. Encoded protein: CASSLRGEGQPQHF.

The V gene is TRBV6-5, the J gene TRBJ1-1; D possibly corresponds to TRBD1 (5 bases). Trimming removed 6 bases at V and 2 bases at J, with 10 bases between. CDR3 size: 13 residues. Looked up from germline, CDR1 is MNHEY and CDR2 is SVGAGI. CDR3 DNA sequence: TGTGCCAGCAGCATCGGACATAACACTGAAGCTTTCTTT. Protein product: CASSIGHNTEAFF.

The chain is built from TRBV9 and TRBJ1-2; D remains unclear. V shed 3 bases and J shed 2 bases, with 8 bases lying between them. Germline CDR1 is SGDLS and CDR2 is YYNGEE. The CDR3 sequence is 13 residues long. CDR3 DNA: TGTGCCAGCAGCGCGGGAGGAAACTATGGCTACACCTTC. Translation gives CASSAGGNYGYTF. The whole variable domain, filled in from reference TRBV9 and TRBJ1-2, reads DSGVTQTPKHLITATGQRVTLRCSPRSGDLSVYWYQQSLDQGLQFLIQYYNGEERAKGNILERFSAQQFPDLHSELNLSSLELGDSALYFCASSAGGNYGYTFGSGTRLTVV.

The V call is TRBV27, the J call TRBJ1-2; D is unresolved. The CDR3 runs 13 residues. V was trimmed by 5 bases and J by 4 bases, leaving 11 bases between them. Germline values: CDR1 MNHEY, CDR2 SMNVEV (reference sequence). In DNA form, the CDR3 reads TGTGCCAGCAGTGGTGGCAACCTCTATGGCTACACCTTC. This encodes CASSGGNLYGYTF.

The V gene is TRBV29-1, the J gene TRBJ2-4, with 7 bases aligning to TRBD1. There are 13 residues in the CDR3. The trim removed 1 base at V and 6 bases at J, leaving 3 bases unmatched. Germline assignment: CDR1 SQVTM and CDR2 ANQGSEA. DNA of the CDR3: TGCAGCGTTGAAGGACAGGGTGGAAACATTCAGTACTTC. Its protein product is CSVEGQGGNIQYF.

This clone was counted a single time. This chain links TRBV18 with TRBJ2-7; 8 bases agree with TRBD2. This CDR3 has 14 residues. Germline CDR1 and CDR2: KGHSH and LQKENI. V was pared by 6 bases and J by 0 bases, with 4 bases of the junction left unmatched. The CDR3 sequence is CASSTGGSSYEQYF. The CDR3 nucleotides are TGTGCCAGCTCGACGGGAGGGAGCTCCTACGAGCAGTACTTC.

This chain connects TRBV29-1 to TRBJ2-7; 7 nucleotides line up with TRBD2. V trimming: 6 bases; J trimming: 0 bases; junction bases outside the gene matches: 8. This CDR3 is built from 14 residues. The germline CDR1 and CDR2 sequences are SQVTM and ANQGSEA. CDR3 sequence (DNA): TGCAGCGTGGGAGGGAGTACCAGCTCCTACGAGCAGTACTTC. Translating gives CSVGGSTSSYEQYF.

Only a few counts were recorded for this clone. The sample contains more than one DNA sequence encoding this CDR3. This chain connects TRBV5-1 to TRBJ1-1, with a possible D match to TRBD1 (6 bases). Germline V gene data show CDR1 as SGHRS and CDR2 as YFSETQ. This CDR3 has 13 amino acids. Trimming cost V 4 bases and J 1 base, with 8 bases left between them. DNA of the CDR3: TGCGCCAGCAGCCTGGACAGGAACACTGAAGCTTTCTTT. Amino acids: CASSLDRNTEAFF.

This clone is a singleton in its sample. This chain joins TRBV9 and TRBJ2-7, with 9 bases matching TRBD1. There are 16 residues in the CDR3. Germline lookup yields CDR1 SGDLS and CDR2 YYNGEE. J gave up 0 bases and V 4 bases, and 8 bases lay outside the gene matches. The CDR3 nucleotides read TGTGCCAGCAGCCCGCGGACAGGGGTGGCCTCCTACGAGCAGTACTTC. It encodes CASSPRTGVASYEQYF.

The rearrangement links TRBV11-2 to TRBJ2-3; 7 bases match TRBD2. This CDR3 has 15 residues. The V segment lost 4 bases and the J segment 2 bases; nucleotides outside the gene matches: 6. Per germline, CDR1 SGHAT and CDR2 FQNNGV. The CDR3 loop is CASSSTSQATDTQYF. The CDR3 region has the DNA TGTGCCAGCAGCTCGACTAGCCAAGCCACAGATACGCAGTATTTT.

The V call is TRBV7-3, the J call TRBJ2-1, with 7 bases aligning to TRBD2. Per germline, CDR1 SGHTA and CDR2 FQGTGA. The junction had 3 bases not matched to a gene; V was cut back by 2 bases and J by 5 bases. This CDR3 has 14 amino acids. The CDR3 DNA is TGTGCCAGCAGCTTAGGCGGGAGTCACAATGAGCAGTTCTTC. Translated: CASSLGGSHNEQFF.

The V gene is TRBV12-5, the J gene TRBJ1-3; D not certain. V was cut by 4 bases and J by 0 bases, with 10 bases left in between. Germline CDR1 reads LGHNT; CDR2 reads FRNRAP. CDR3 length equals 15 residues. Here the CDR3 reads CASGYDMASGNTIYF. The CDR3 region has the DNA TGTGCTAGTGGTTACGATATGGCCTCTGGAAACACCATATATTTT. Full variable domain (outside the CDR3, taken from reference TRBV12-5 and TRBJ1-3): DARVTQTPRHKVTEMGQEVTMRCQPILGHNTVFWYRQTMMQGLELLAYFRNRAPLDDSGMPKDRFSAEMPDATLATLKIQPSEPRDSAVYFCASGYDMASGNTIYFGEGSWLTVV.

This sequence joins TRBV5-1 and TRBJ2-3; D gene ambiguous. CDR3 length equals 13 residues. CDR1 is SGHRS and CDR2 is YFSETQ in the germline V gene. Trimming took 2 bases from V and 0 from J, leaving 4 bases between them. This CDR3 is CASSLLSTDTQYF. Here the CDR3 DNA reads TGCGCCAGCAGCTTACTAAGCACAGATACGCAGTATTTT.

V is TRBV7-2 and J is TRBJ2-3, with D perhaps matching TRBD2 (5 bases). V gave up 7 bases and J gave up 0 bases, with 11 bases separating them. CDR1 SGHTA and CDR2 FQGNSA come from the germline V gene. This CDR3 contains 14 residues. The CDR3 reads CASTRLASTDTQYF. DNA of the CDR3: TGTGCCAGCACCCGGCTAGCAAGCACAGATACGCAGTATTTT.

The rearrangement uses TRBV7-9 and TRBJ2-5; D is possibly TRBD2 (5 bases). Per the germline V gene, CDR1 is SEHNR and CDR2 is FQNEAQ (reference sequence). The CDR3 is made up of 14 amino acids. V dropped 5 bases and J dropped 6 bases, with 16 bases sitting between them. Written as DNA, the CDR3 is TGTGCCAGCAGCCCGGCCCCAGAGGGAAAGACCCAGTACTTC. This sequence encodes CASSPAPEGKTQYF.

CDR3 loop: CASSQGVAGMTETQYF. The CDR3 bases are TGTGCCAGCAGCCAAGGAGTTGCAGGGATGACAGAGACCCAGTACTTC. The chain is built from TRBV4-2 and TRBJ2-5; D is possibly TRBD1 (5 bases). Trimming pared 1 base from V and 4 bases from J, leaving 16 bases between. The CDR3 has 16 amino acids. CDR1 is LGHNA and CDR2 is YNFKEQ in the germline V gene.

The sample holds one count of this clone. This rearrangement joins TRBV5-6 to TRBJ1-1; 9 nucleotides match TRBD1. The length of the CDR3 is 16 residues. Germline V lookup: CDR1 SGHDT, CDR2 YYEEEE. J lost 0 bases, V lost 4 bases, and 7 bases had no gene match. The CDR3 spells CASSLAWTGVNTEAFF. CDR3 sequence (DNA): TGTGCCAGCAGCCTCGCTTGGACAGGGGTGAACACTGAAGCTTTCTTT.

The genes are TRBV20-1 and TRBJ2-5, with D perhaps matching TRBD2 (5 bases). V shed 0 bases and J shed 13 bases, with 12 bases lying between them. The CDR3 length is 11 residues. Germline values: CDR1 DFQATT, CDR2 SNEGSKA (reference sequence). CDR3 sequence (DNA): TGCAGTGCTAGAGATGGCGCTAGCTGGTACTTC. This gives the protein CSARDGASWYF.

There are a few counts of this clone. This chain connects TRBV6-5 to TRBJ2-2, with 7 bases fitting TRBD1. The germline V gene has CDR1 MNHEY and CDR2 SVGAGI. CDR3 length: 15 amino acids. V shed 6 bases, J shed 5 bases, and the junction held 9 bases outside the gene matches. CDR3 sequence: CASRTGQVGTGELFF. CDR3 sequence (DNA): TGTGCCAGCAGAACCGGACAGGTTGGGACCGGGGAGCTGTTTTTT.